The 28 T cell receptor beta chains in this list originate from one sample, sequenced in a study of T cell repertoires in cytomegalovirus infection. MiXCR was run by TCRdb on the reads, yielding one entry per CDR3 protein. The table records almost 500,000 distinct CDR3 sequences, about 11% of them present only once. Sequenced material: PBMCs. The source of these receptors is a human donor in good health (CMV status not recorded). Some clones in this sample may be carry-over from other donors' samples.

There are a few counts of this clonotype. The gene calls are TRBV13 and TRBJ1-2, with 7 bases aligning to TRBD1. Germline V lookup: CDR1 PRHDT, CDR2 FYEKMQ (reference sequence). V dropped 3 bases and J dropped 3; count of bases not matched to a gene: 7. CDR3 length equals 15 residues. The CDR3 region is CASSFRGQVHYGYTF. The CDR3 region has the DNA TGTGCCAGCAGCTTTCGTGGACAGGTTCACTATGGCTACACCTTC.

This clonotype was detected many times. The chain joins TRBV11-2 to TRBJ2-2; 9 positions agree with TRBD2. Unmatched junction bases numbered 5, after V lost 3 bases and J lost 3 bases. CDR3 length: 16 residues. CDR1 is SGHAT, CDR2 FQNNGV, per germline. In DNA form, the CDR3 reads TGTGCCAGCAGCTTGCTAGCGGGGACAGACACCGGGGAGCTGTTTTTT. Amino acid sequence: CASSLLAGTDTGELFF.

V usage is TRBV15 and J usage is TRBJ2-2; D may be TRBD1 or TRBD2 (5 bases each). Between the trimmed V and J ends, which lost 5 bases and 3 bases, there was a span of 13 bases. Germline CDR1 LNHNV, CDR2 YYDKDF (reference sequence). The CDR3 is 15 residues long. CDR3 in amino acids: CATSSGRRYTGELFF. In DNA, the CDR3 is TGTGCCACCAGCTCAGGGCGGAGGTACACCGGGGAGCTGTTTTTT.

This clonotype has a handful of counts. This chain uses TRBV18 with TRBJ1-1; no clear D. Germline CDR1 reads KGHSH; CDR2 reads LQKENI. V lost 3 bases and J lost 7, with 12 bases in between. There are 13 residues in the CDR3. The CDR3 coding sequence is TGTGCCAGCTCACCTCCTAGGGTGGTTGAAGCTTTCTTT. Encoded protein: CASSPPRVVEAFF.

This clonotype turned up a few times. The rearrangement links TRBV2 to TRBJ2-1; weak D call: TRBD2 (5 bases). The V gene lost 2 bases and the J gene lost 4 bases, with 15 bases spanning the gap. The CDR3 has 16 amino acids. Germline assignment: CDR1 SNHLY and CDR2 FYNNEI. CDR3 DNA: TGTGCCAGCAGTGAAATGGCGGGTAATACATACAATGAGCAGTTCTTC. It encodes CASSEMAGNTYNEQFF.

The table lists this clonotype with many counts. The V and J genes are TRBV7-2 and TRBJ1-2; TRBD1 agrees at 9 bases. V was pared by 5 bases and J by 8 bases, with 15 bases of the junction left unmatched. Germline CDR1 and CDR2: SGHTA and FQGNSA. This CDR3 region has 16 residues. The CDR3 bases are TGTGCCAGCAGCCTTGGACAGGGGCCCCTGGGCGGGGGCTACACCTTC. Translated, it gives CASSLGQGPLGGGYTF. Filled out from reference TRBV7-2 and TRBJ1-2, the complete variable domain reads GAGVSQSPSNKVTEKGKDVELRCDPISGHTALYWYRQSLGQGLEFLIYFQGNSAPDKSGLPSDRFSAERTGGSVSTLTIQRTQQEDSAVYLCASSLGQGPLGGGYTFGSGTRLTVV.

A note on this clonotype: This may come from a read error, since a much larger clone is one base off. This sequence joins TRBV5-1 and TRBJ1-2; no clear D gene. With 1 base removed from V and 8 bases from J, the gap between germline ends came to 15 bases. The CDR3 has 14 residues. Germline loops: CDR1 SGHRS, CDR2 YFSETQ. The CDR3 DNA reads TGCGCCAGCAGCTTGCACGGGCCCCAAGGCGGCTACACCTTC. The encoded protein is CASSLHGPQGGYTF.

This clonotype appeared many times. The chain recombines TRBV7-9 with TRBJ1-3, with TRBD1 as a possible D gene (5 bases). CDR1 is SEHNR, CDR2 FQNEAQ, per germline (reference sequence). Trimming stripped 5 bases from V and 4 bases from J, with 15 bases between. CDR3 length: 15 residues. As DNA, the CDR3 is TGTGCCAGCAGCGCACGGGGGACCGCGGGAAACACCATATATTTT. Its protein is CASSARGTAGNTIYF.

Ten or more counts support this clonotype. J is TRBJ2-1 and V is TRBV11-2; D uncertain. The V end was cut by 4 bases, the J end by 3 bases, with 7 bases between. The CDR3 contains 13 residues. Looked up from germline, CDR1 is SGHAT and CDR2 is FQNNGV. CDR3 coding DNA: TGTGCCAGCAGCTACCGCCGCTACAATGAGCAGTTCTTC. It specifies CASSYRRYNEQFF.

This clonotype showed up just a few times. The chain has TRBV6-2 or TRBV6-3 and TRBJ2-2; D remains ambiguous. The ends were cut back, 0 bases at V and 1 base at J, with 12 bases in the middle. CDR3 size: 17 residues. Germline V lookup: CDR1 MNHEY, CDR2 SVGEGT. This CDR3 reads CASSYSKLAENTGELFF. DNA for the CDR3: TGTGCCAGCAGTTACTCGAAATTGGCAGAGAACACCGGGGAGCTGTTTTTT.

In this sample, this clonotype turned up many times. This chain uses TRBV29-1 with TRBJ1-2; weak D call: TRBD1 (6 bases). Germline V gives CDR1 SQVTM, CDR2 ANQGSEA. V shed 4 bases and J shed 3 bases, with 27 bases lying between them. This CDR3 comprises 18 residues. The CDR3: CSVVAYREGTRWDYGYTF. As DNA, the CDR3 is TGCAGCGTTGTCGCATACAGGGAAGGGACAAGATGGGACTATGGCTACACCTTC.

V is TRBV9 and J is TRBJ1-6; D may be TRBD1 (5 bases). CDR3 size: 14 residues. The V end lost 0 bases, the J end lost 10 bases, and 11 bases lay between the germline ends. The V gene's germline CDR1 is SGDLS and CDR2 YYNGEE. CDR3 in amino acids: CASSVAGRDSPLHF. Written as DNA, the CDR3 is TGTGCCAGCAGCGTAGCTGGCAGGGACTCACCCCTCCACTTT.

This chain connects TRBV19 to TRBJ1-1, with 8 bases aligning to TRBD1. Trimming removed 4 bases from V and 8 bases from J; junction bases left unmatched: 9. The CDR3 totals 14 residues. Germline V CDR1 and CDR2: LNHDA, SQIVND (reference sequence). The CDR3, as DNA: TGTGCCAGTAGTACCGCGGACAGGGCACAAGAAGCTTTCTTT. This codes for CASSTADRAQEAFF.

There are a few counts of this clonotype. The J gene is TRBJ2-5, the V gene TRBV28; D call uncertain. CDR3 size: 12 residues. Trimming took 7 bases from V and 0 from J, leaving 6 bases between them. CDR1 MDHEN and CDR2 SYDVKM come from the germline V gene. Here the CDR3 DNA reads TGTGCCAGCAAACAAAACCAAGAGACCCAGTACTTC. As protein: CASKQNQETQYF.

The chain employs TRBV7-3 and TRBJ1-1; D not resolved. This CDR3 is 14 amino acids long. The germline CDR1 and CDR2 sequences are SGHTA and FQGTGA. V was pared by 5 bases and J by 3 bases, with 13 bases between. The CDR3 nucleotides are TGTGCCAGCAGCCCCTCGGCGGCGGACACTGAAGCTTTCTTT. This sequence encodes CASSPSAADTEAFF.

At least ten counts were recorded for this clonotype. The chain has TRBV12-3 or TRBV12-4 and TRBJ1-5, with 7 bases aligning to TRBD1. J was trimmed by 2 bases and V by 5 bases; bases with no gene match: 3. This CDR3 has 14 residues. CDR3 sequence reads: CASSNGQGNQPQHF. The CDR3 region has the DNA TGTGCCAGCAGTAACGGACAGGGCAATCAGCCCCAGCATTTT.

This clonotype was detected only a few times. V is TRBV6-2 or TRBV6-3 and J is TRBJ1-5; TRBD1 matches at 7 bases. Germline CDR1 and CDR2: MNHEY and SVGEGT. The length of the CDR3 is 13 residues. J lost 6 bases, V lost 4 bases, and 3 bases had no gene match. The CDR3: CASSSTGFQPQHF. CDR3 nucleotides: TGTGCCAGCAGTTCGACAGGGTTTCAGCCCCAGCATTTT.

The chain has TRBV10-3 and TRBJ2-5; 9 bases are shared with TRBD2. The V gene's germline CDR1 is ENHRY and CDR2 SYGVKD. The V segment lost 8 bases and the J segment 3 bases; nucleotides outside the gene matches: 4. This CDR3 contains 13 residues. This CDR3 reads CAIGSSGKETQYF. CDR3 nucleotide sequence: TGTGCCATCGGGTCTAGCGGGAAAGAGACCCAGTACTTC.

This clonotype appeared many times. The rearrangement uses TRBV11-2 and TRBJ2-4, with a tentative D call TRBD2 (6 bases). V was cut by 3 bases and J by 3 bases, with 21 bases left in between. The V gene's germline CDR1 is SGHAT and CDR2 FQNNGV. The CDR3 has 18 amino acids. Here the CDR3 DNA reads TGTGCCAGCAGCTTCTCGCCTCCCCGGAGGGACCGCAAAAACATTCAGTACTTC. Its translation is CASSFSPPRRDRKNIQYF.

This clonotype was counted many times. The CDR3 loop is CASSLVSAFETQYF. The CDR3, as DNA: TGTGCCAGCAGTTTGGTTAGCGCATTCGAGACCCAGTACTTC. This chain links TRBV28 with TRBJ2-5, with D possibly matching TRBD2 (5 bases). The CDR3 covers 14 residues. V gave up 3 bases and J gave up 5 bases, with 13 bases separating them. Germline V gene data show CDR1 as MDHEN and CDR2 as SYDVKM.

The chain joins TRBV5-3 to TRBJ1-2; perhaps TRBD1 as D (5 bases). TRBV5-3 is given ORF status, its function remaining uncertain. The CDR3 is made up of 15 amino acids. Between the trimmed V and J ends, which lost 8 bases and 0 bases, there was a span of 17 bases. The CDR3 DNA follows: TGTGCCAGCAGTTTTGAAAGGGGCTCTAACTATGGCTACACCTTC. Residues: CASSFERGSNYGYTF.

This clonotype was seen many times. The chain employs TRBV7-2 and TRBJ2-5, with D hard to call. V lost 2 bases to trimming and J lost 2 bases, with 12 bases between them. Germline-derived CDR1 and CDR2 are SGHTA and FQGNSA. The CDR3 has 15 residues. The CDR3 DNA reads TGTGCCAGCAGCTTACGTTGGCAGATTCAAGAGACCCAGTACTTC. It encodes CASSLRWQIQETQYF.

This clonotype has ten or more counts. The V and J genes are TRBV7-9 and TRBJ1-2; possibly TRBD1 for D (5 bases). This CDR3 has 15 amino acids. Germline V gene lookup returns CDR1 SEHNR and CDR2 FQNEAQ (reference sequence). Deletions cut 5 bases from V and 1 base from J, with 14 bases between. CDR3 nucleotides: TGTGCCAGCAGCCCGTTGCGACAGATTAACTATGGCTACACCTTC. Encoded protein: CASSPLRQINYGYTF.

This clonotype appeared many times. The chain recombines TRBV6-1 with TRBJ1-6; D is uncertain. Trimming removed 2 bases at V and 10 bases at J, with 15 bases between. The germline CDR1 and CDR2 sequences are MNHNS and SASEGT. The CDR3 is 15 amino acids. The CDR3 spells CASSELAGSPSPLHF. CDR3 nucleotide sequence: TGTGCCAGCAGTGAATTGGCAGGTTCGCCGTCACCCCTCCACTTT.

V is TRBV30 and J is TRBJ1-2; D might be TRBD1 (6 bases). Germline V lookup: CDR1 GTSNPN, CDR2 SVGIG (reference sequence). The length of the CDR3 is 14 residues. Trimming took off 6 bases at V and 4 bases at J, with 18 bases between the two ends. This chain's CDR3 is CACSQPGHSYGYTF. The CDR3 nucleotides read TGTGCCTGTTCTCAACCGGGACACTCCTATGGCTACACCTTC.

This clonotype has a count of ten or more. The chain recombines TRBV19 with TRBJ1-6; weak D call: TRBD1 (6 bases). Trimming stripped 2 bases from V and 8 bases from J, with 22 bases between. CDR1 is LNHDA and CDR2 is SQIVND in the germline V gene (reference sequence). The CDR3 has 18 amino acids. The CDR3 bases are TGTGCCAGTAGTATAAAGTCTTTTGGAACAGGGCAACATTCACCCCTCCACTTT. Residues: CASSIKSFGTGQHSPLHF.

CDR3 DNA: TGTGCCACCAGCAGAGGTGTGACGGAAAATCAGCCCCAGCATTTT. It codes for CATSRGVTENQPQHF. The chain employs TRBV15 and TRBJ1-5, with D unclear. CDR3 length: 15 amino acids. The germline CDR1 and CDR2 sequences are LNHNV and YYDKDF (reference sequence). The V end was cut by 1 base, the J end by 4 bases, with 11 bases between.

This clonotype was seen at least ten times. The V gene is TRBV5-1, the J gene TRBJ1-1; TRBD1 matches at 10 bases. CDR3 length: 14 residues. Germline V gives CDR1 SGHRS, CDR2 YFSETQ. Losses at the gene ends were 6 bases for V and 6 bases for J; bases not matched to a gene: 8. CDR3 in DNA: TGCGCCAGCACCTCGACAGGGGGCTTTTCTGAAGCTTTCTTT. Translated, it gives CASTSTGGFSEAFF.